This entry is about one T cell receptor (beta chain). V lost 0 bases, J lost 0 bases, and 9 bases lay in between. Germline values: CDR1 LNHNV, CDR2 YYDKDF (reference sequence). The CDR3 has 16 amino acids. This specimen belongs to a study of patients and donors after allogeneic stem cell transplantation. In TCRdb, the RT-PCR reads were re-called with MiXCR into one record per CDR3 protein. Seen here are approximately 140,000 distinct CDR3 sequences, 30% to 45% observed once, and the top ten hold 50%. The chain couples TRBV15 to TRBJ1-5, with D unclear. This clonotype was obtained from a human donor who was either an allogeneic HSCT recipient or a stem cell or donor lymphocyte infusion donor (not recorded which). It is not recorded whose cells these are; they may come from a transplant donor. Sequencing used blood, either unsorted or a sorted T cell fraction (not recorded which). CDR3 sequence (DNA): TGTGCCACCAGCAGAGAACAGACACTTAGCAATCAGCCCCAGCATTTT. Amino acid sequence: CATSREQTLSNQPQHF. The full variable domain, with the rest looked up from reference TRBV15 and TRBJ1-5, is DAMVIQNPRYQVTQFGKPVTLSCSQTLNHNVMYWYQQKSSQAPKLLFHYYDKDFNNEADTPDNFQSRRPNTSFCFLDIRSPGLGDTAMYLCATSREQTLSNQPQHFGDGTRLSIL.